The present T cell receptor (beta chain) was sequenced within a study of technical replicates of blood from several donors. TCRdb's table, derived via immunoSEQ multiplex PCR, lists solely in-frame clones and lacks some. The data hold around 68,000 clones, with around 92% observed a single time. The CDR3 has 21 residues. Unmatched junction bases numbered 17, after V lost 3 bases and J lost 1 base. Germline V lookup: CDR1 SGDLS, CDR2 YYNGEE. The J gene is TRBJ2-3, the V gene TRBV9; 13 positions agree with TRBD2. The sequencing sample was made of T cells isolated from PBMCs. The origin of this receptor is a human donor in good health. Some clones in this sample may be carry-over from other donors' samples. CDR3 coding DNA: TGTGCCAGCAGCGAGCCCTCATCAACTAGCGGGAGGGCCTTAGGCACAGATACGCAGTATTTT. The encoded protein is CASSEPSSTSGRALGTDTQYF.